One and the same sample provided the 2 T cell receptor beta chains below, sequenced in a study of PD-1 blockade in classical Hodgkin lymphoma. Brentuximab vedotin exposure varied among the patients, all of whom had relapsed after autologous stem cell transplantation. Sequenced by immunoSEQ multiplex PCR; TCRdb stores in-frame clones only, minus some. Seen here are about 94,000 clones, 89% observed once, and the top ten hold approximately 11%. Source: peripheral blood mononuclear cells (PBMCs), taken before the second cycle of nivolumab. The receptors stem from a human donor with classical Hodgkin lymphoma.

The sample holds a few counts of this clone. The chain uses TRBV27 and TRBJ1-2, with a possible D match to TRBD1 (5 bases). CDR1 is MNHEY and CDR2 is SMNVEV in the germline V gene (reference sequence). V shed 5 bases and J shed 6 bases, with 13 bases lying between them. This CDR3 contains 13 residues. The CDR3 loop reads CASSPGTANGYTF. The CDR3 DNA is TGTGCCAGCAGTCCCGGGACTGCTAATGGCTACACCTTC.

The rearrangement links TRBV10-1 to TRBJ2-1; 7 bases are shared with TRBD1. Per the germline V gene, CDR1 is WNHNN and CDR2 is SYGVQD (reference sequence). Unmatched junction bases numbered 5, after V lost 0 bases and J lost 6 bases. The CDR3 contains 15 residues. CDR3 DNA sequence: TGCGCCAGCAGTGAGTCGTCAGGGGGATTCAATGAGCAGTTCTTC. It translates to CASSESSGGFNEQFF.